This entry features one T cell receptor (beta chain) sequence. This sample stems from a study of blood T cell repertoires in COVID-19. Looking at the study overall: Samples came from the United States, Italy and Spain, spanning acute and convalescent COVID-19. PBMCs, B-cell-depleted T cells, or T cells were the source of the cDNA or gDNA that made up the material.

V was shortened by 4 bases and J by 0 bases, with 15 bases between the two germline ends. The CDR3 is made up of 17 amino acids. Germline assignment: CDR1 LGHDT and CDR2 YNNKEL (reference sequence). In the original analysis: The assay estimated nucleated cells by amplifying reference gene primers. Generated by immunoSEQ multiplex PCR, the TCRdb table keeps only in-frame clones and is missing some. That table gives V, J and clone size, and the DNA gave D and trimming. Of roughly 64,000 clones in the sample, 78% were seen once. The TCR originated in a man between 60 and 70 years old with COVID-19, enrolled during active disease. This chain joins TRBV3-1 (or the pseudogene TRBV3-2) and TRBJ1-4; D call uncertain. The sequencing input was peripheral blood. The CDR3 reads CASSRKGDGATNEKLFF. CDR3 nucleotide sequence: TGTGCCAGCAGCCGAAAAGGCGACGGAGCAACTAATGAAAAACTGTTTTTT.